The 29 T cell receptor beta chains presented below share a single source sample, sequenced in a study of STAT5B mutations in CD4+ large granular lymphocyte leukemia. Assay used: immunoSEQ multiplex PCR; TCRdb lists only in-frame clones, some missing. Of 30,000 or so clones detected, less than 85% appear once; the ten largest clones hold 3% to 3.5%. Material for sequencing was CD4+ T cells from blood buffy coats. These TCRs come from a human donor in good health.

The chain combines TRBV19 with TRBJ1-1, with TRBD1 as a possible D gene (6 bases). The CDR3 runs to 14 residues. V lost 5 bases and J 0 bases, leaving 10 bases between the germline ends. Germline-derived CDR1 and CDR2 are LNHDA and SQIVND (reference sequence). The CDR3 region is CASSRTEMNTEAFF. The CDR3 nucleotides are TGTGCCAGTAGTCGGACAGAGATGAACACTGAAGCTTTCTTT. The whole variable domain, filled in from reference TRBV19 and TRBJ1-1, reads DGGITQSPKYLFRKEGQNVTLSCEQNLNHDAMYWYRQDPGQGLRLIYYSQIVNDFQKGDIAEGYSVSREKKESFPLTVTSAQKNPTAFYLCASSRTEMNTEAFFGQGTRLTVV.

The chain is built from TRBV2 and TRBJ2-5; the D is unclear. Matching the DNA end better, TRBJ2-7 makes the J call doubtful. This CDR3 is 11 amino acids long. Germline CDR1 is SNHLY and CDR2 is FYNNEI. The CDR3 sequence is CASRPYYEQYF. In DNA form, the CDR3 reads TGTGCCAGCAGGCCATACTACGAGCAGTACTTC.

The chain joins TRBV6-5 to TRBJ1-4; 10 positions agree with TRBD1. J gave up 5 bases and V 1 base, and 1 base lay outside the gene matches. In germline, CDR1 is MNHEY, CDR2 SVGAGI. The CDR3 totals 15 residues. For the CDR3, the DNA is TGTGCCAGCAGTTACTGGGGACAGGGGAATGAAAAACTGTTTTTT. This codes for CASSYWGQGNEKLFF.

This sequence joins TRBV7-3 and TRBJ1-3; D is unresolved. CDR3 length: 17 residues. CDR1 and CDR2 from the germline V gene are SGHTA and FQGTGA. V was trimmed by 2 bases and J by 4 bases, leaving 18 bases between them. In DNA, the CDR3 is TGTGCCAGCAGCTTACTCCCACCAGGCGGGGAAGGAAACACCATATATTTT. Protein: CASSLLPPGGEGNTIYF.

The chain carries TRBV29-1 and TRBJ2-2; perhaps D is TRBD1 or TRBD2 (7 bases each). V was cut by 4 bases and J by 2 bases, with 11 bases left in between. CDR3 length equals 14 residues. Looked up from germline, CDR1 is SQVTM and CDR2 is ANQGSEA. The CDR3 sequence: CSVGRGGNTGELFF. CDR3 DNA sequence: TGCAGCGTTGGCAGGGGGGGAAACACCGGGGAGCTGTTTTTT.

The rearrangement uses TRBV18 and TRBJ2-7; weak D call: TRBD1 (5 bases). This CDR3 is 14 amino acids long. The V and J ends lost 3 bases and 5 bases respectively, with 14 bases between them. Looked up from germline, CDR1 is KGHSH and CDR2 is LQKENI. CDR3 loop: CASSPQTKGDEQYF. The CDR3 nucleotides are TGTGCCAGCTCACCCCAGACAAAAGGGGACGAGCAGTACTTC.

This sequence joins TRBV5-1 and TRBJ1-1; TRBD1 matches 9 bases. The CDR3 is made up of 15 amino acids. Germline CDR1 is SGHRS and CDR2 is YFSETQ. With 4 bases clipped from V and 4 bases from J, the junction kept 8 bases outside the gene matches. Here the CDR3 reads CASSNSGTGFTEAFF. The CDR3 region has the DNA TGCGCCAGCAGCAACTCCGGGACAGGGTTCACTGAAGCTTTCTTT.

This clone was seen only a few times. V gene TRBV19 combines with J gene TRBJ1-4; D gene uncertain. Trimming removed 4 bases from V and 5 bases from J, with 20 bases in between. The germline gives CDR1 LNHDA, CDR2 SQIVND (reference sequence). This CDR3 has 17 amino acids. Written as DNA, the CDR3 is TGTGCCAGTAGTAAGGGCAGAACTATTAGCTCCAATGAAAAACTGTTTTTT. Protein: CASSKGRTISSNEKLFF.

In this sample, this clone turned up a few times. CDR3 amino acids: CASSEYEQYF. The CDR3 DNA reads TGTGCCAGCAGTGAGTACGAGCAGTACTTC. The chain uses TRBV6-1 and TRBJ2-7, with D unresolved. In germline, CDR1 is MNHNS, CDR2 SASEGT. V was trimmed by 3 bases and J by 4 bases, leaving 1 base between them. The CDR3 consists of 10 residues.

This sequence joins TRBV19 and TRBJ1-3, with 10 bases fitting TRBD1. V shed 8 bases, J shed 9 bases, and the junction held 4 bases outside the gene matches. The CDR3 sequence is 12 residues long. Germline V gene sequence: CDR1 LNHDA, CDR2 SQIVND (reference sequence). The CDR3 DNA is TGTGCCAGTGACAGGGGGCAAGGCACCATATATTTT. This translates into CASDRGQGTIYF.

This chain joins TRBV27 and TRBJ1-1; no clear D. Germline CDR1 is MNHEY and CDR2 is SMNVEV (reference sequence). V lost 6 bases and J 6 bases, leaving 11 bases between the germline ends. This CDR3 spans 12 amino acids. CDR3 sequence: CASRQGKSEAFF. DNA for the CDR3: TGTGCCAGCAGGCAAGGGAAATCTGAAGCTTTCTTT.

The chain employs TRBV5-8 and TRBJ2-2, with TRBD1 matching 8 bases. CDR3 length: 16 residues. Trimming at V came to 3 bases and at J to 4 bases, leaving 8 bases not matched to a gene. CDR1 is SGHTS, CDR2 YDEGEE, per germline. For the CDR3, the DNA is TGTGCCAGCAGCTCCGGGACAGGCACGTTCACCGGGGAGCTGTTTTTT. This encodes CASSSGTGTFTGELFF.

V usage is TRBV2 and J usage is TRBJ2-2, with 8 bases matching TRBD1. V trimming: 6 bases; J trimming: 5 bases; junction bases outside the gene matches: 2. The CDR3 totals 13 residues. CDR1 SNHLY and CDR2 FYNNEI come from the germline V gene. The CDR3 DNA reads TGTGCCAGCAGCCGGACAGGGACCGGGGAGCTGTTTTTT. Protein sequence: CASSRTGTGELFF.

This clone was recorded once. The rearrangement joins TRBV27 to TRBJ2-5, with 8 bases aligning to TRBD1. Germline values: CDR1 MNHEY, CDR2 SMNVEV (reference sequence). This CDR3 has 13 residues. The J segment lost 4 bases and the V segment lost 5 bases, leaving 3 bases of the junction unmatched. CDR3 DNA sequence: TGTGCCAGCAGTCCACAGGGGGGAGAGACCCAGTACTTC. As protein: CASSPQGGETQYF.

The V call is TRBV5-5, the J call TRBJ2-1; a weak D match, TRBD2 (7 bases). Germline values: CDR1 SGHKS, CDR2 YYEKEE (reference sequence). V was pared by 4 bases and J by 5 bases, with 13 bases between. This CDR3 spans 14 amino acids. The CDR3 DNA sequence: TGTGCCAGCAGCATCGGGGGGCTTAACAATGAGCAGTTCTTC. Translating it yields CASSIGGLNNEQFF. Based on the CDR3 plus reference TRBV5-5 and TRBJ2-1, the full variable domain is DAGVTQSPTHLIKTRGQQVTLRCSPISGHKSVSWYQQVLGQGPQFIFQYYEKEERGRGNFPDRFSARQFPNYSSELNVNALLLGDSALYLCASSIGGLNNEQFFGPGTRLTVL.

V is TRBV5-1 and J is TRBJ1-1; D call uncertain. V lost 1 base and J 1 base, leaving 11 bases between the germline ends. Germline CDR1 SGHRS, CDR2 YFSETQ. The CDR3 loop spans 15 amino acids. The CDR3 loop is CASSLTGDPNTEAFF. In nucleotides, the CDR3 is TGCGCCAGCAGCTTGACGGGCGACCCGAACACTGAAGCTTTCTTT.

This rearrangement joins TRBV29-1 to TRBJ2-3, with D perhaps TRBD2 (6 bases). Per the germline V gene, CDR1 is SQVTM and CDR2 is ANQGSEA. The CDR3 length is 15 residues. Trimming pared 4 bases from V and 7 bases from J, leaving 21 bases between. This chain's CDR3 is CSVVVVGLQSHTQYF. DNA of the CDR3: TGCAGCGTTGTGGTGGTGGGACTCCAGTCCCATACGCAGTATTTT.

The rearrangement joins TRBV10-3 to TRBJ2-7, with TRBD1 matching 9 bases. The CDR3 is 14 amino acids. J lost 1 base, V lost 6 bases, and 4 bases had no gene match. The germline gives CDR1 ENHRY, CDR2 SYGVKD. The CDR3 region has the DNA TGTGCCATCAGCCCCGGGACAGGGTCCTACGAGCAGTACTTC. It is translated as CAISPGTGSYEQYF.

This rearrangement joins TRBV4-1 to TRBJ1-1, with TRBD1 matching 10 bases. This CDR3 has 14 amino acids. Germline loops: CDR1 MGHRA, CDR2 YSYEKL. V shed 2 bases, J shed 10 bases, and the junction held 7 bases outside the gene matches. The CDR3 region is CASSQTFRTGGAFF. The CDR3 region has the DNA TGCGCCAGCAGCCAAACTTTTAGGACAGGGGGAGCTTTCTTT.

The CDR3 coding sequence is TGTGCCAGTATGGGGACAGGGTCTAGCACAGATACGCAGTATTTT. It codes for CASMGTGSSTDTQYF. The chain joins TRBV19 to TRBJ2-3, with TRBD1 matching 9 bases. CDR3 length equals 15 residues. Germline CDR1 LNHDA, CDR2 SQIVND (reference sequence). V dropped 7 bases and J dropped 0; count of bases not matched to a gene: 5.

In this sample, this clone turned up once. This rearrangement joins TRBV5-1 to TRBJ2-7, with TRBD1 identical over 10 bases. The CDR3 covers 17 residues. Germline assignment: CDR1 SGHRS and CDR2 YFSETQ. The V segment lost 1 base and the J segment 5 bases; nucleotides outside the gene matches: 12. The CDR3 region is CASSLRYGGTGDHEQYF. The CDR3, as DNA: TGCGCCAGCAGCTTGAGATATGGTGGGACAGGGGACCACGAGCAGTACTTC.

This sequence joins TRBV6-5 and TRBJ2-7; no clear D gene. Germline V CDR1 and CDR2: MNHEY, SVGAGI. The CDR3 consists of 11 residues. Trimming shortened V by 5 bases and J by 5 bases, and 7 bases separated the two germline ends. CDR3 coding DNA: TGTGCCAGCAGTCCTAACCACGAGCAGTACTTC. It encodes CASSPNHEQYF.

This clone was counted only a few times. The rearrangement links TRBV18 to TRBJ1-1; D is unresolved. There are 13 residues in the CDR3. V gave up 2 bases and J gave up 4 bases, with 8 bases separating them. From germline, CDR1 is KGHSH and CDR2 LQKENI. The CDR3 DNA follows: TGTGCCAGCTCACCAGTGACTCTCACTGAAGCTTTCTTT. Translating gives CASSPVTLTEAFF.

CDR3: CASRRGTTTDTQYF. DNA for the CDR3: TGTGCCAGCAGACGGGGGACGACCACAGATACGCAGTATTTT. This rearrangement joins TRBV27 to TRBJ2-3, with D possibly being TRBD2 (6 bases). Germline-derived CDR1 and CDR2 are MNHEY and SMNVEV (reference sequence). The CDR3 consists of 14 residues. Trimming shortened V by 6 bases and J by 2 bases, and 12 bases separated the two germline ends.

The chain links TRBV5-1 to TRBJ2-5, with 7 positions matching TRBD2. Trimming at V came to 0 bases and at J to 7 bases, leaving 6 bases not matched to a gene. This CDR3 has 14 residues. Germline V gene sequence: CDR1 SGHRS, CDR2 YFSETQ. This CDR3 reads CASSLAGGSGTQYF. CDR3 bases: TGCGCCAGCAGCTTGGCAGGCGGGAGCGGGACCCAGTACTTC.

The J gene is TRBJ2-1, the V gene TRBV29-1; D might be TRBD1 (8 bases). Germline CDR1 is SQVTM and CDR2 is ANQGSEA. The CDR3 is 14 residues long. Trimming removed 4 bases from V and 3 bases from J, with 13 bases in between. The CDR3 loop is CSVATGGDYNEQFF. CDR3 in DNA: TGCAGCGTTGCCACAGGGGGGGACTACAATGAGCAGTTCTTC.

The chain employs TRBV19 and TRBJ2-2; D may be TRBD2 (6 bases). The V and J ends lost 3 bases and 4 bases respectively, with 12 bases between them. CDR1 and CDR2 (germline): LNHDA, SQIVND (reference sequence). The CDR3 totals 15 residues. The CDR3 protein is CASSIGGSGTGELFF. CDR3 nucleotide sequence: TGTGCCAGTAGTATTGGAGGGTCGGGCACCGGGGAGCTGTTTTTT.

The chain joins TRBV7-9 to TRBJ1-1; no reliable D call. V lost 11 bases to trimming and J lost 2 bases, with 21 bases between them. Germline CDR1 SEHNR, CDR2 FQNEAQ (reference sequence). The CDR3 has 15 residues. In nucleotides, the CDR3 is TGTGCCGGATCTGACAAGTCTTGGAGAAACACTGAAGCTTTCTTT. Translated: CAGSDKSWRNTEAFF.

The chain combines TRBV5-1 with TRBJ2-2, with TRBD2 matching over 8 bases. Unmatched junction bases numbered 10, after V lost 3 bases and J lost 6 bases. The germline V gene encodes CDR1 SGHRS and CDR2 YFSETQ. This CDR3 is built from 16 residues. CDR3 sequence (DNA): TGCGCCAGCAGCTCGTCCCCGGGAGGGCGGGCCGGGGAGCTGTTTTTT. It translates to CASSSSPGGRAGELFF. Filled out from reference TRBV5-1 and TRBJ2-2, the complete variable domain reads KAGVTQTPRYLIKTRGQQVTLSCSPISGHRSVSWYQQTPGQGLQFLFEYFSETQRNKGNFPGRFSGRQFSNSRSEMNVSTLELGDSALYLCASSSSPGGRAGELFFGEGSRLTVL.